A selection of T cell receptor beta chains follows, all from one sample in a study of blood T cell repertoires in COVID-19. The repertoire was sequenced with immunoSEQ multiplex PCR; TCRdb's copy has only in-frame clones and lacks some. Among approximately 290,000 clones listed, around 89% were seen once. Sequencing used peripheral blood. These TCRs come from a man between 25 and 39 years old with acute or convalescent COVID-19. CDR3s include the opening cysteine and the closing phenylalanine or tryptophan. A D gene is named only where the DNA matches it firmly. Size is omitted from some rows. Given values are once, few, many or a class for expanded clones.

J gene | V gene | D gene | clone size | CDR3 protein | CDR3 DNA
TRBJ1-6 | TRBV5-4 | NA | NA | CASTNGSPVDNSPLHF | TGTGCCAGCACAAACGGTTCGCCCGTGGATAATTCACCCCTCCACTTT
TRBJ1-6 | TRBV9 | NA | NA | CASSPPGQGNSPLHF | TGTGCCAGCAGCCCTCCCGGGCAGGGAAATTCACCCCTCCACTTT
TRBJ1-6 | TRBV5-1 | NA | NA | CASSLSLGAGLGNSPLHF | TGCGCCAGCAGCTTGAGCCTTGGGGCGGGATTGGGGAATTCACCCCTCCACTTT
TRBJ1-2 | TRBV6-5 | TRBD1 | NA | CASSPDRGVYGYTF | TGTGCCAGCAGTCCCGACAGGGGAGTCTATGGCTACACCTTC
TRBJ2-6 | TRBV12-2 | NA | NA | CASRIEGPGANVLTF | TGTGCAAGTCGCATCGAGGGTCCGGGGGCCAACGTCCTGACTTTC
TRBJ1-1 | TRBV14 | NA | few | CASSHKRQIEAFF | TGTGCCAGCAGCCACAAAAGACAGATTGAAGCTTTCTTT
TRBJ1-4 | TRBV29-1 | TRBD1 | NA | CSVNRGATNEKLFF | TGCAGCGTCAACAGGGGTGCAACTAATGAAAAACTGTTTTTT
TRBJ2-1 | TRBV9 | NA | NA | CASSSASVPNNEQFF | TGTGCCAGCAGCTCAGCTAGCGTGCCGAACAATGAGCAGTTCTTC
TRBJ2-3 | TRBV7-6 | TRBD2 | NA | CASSSITSGRADTQYF | TGTGCCAGCAGCTCAATCACCAGCGGGAGGGCAGATACGCAGTATTTT
TRBJ1-2 | TRBV6-5 | NA | few | CASSYTNQGGYGYTF | TGTGCCAGCAGTTACACAAACCAGGGAGGCTATGGCTACACCTTC
TRBJ1-4 | TRBV28 | NA | once | CASSTGGNNEKLFF | TGTGCCAGCAGTACGGGGGGAAACAATGAAAAACTGTTTTTT
TRBJ2-1 | TRBV7-6 | TRBD2 | NA | CASSLLTSGRPYNEQFF | TGTGCCAGCAGCTTGCTGACTAGCGGGAGGCCGTACAATGAGCAGTTCTTC
TRBJ1-6 | TRBV5-1 | TRBD1 | NA | CASSFVGQGINSPLHF | TGCGCCAGCAGCTTTGTGGGACAGGGGATTAATTCACCCCTCCACTTT
TRBJ2-1 | TRBV4-1 | NA | once | CASSRNVGDRDYNEQFF | TGCGCCAGCAGCCGGAACGTTGGTGACAGAGACTACAATGAGCAGTTCTTC
TRBJ2-7 | TRBV7-6 | TRBD1 | NA | CASSGPGRGGDRGDEQYF | TGTGCCAGCAGCGGGCCGGGGAGAGGAGGGGACAGGGGAGACGAGCAGTACTTC
TRBJ1-2 | TRBV19 | NA | NA | CASRGGDGYTF | TGTGCCAGTAGGGGGGGTGATGGCTACACCTTC
TRBJ2-2 | TRBV24-1 | NA | NA | CATSGLGGTGELFF | TGTGCCACCAGTGGCCTCGGGGGCACCGGGGAGCTGTTTTTT
TRBJ2-1 | TRBV13 | NA | NA | CASSLPSSSSYNEQFF | TGTGCCAGCAGCTTACCTTCTAGCAGCTCCTACAATGAGCAGTTCTTC
TRBJ2-1 | TRBV4-1 | TRBD2 | few | CASSPTSGPYNEQFF | TGCGCCAGCAGTCCAACTAGCGGACCCTACAATGAGCAGTTCTTC
TRBJ1-5 | TRBV7-9 | TRBD1 | NA | CASSSTTGGGQPQHF | TGTGCCAGCAGCTCAACCACAGGGGGCGGTCAGCCCCAGCATTTT
TRBJ2-5 | TRBV11-2 | NA | NA | CASSFHQGETQYF | TGTGCCAGCAGCTTTCATCAGGGAGAGACCCAGTACTTC
TRBJ1-4 | TRBV30 | NA | NA | CAEGRGANEKLFF | TGTGCCGAGGGGAGGGGCGCGAATGAAAAACTGTTTTTT
TRBJ2-7 | TRBV12-3/TRBV12-4 | NA | NA | CASSFSRLEQYF | TGTGCCAGCAGTTTTTCGCGGTTAGAGCAGTACTTC
TRBJ1-4 | TRBV4-2 | TRBD1 | NA | CASSQDESGQLNEKLFF | TGTGCCAGCAGCCAAGATGAGTCGGGACAGCTTAATGAAAAACTGTTTTTT
TRBJ2-1 | TRBV6-5 | NA | NA | CASRGSYNEQFF | TGTGCCAGCAGGGGGAGTTACAATGAGCAGTTCTTC
TRBJ1-2 | TRBV28 | NA | NA | CASSPWGGPLRVYGYTF | TGTGCCAGCAGCCCTTGGGGGGGGCCGCTCCGGGTCTATGGCTACACCTTC
TRBJ1-3 | TRBV9 | NA | NA | CASSVSGRSGNTIYF | TGTGCCAGCAGCGTCTCAGGCCGCTCTGGAAACACCATATATTTT
TRBJ2-7 | TRBV10-1 | NA | few | CASSESGLGLREQYF | TGCGCCAGCAGTGAGAGCGGGTTGGGCTTACGCGAGCAGTACTTC
TRBJ1-2 | TRBV27 | TRBD1 | NA | CASSFGTGRGYTF | TGTGCCAGCAGTTTCGGGACAGGTCGTGGCTACACCTTC
TRBJ2-7 | TRBV5-1 | NA | NA | CASSSAQGQDEQYF | TGCGCCAGCAGCTCAGCACAGGGACAAGACGAGCAGTACTTC
TRBJ1-1 | TRBV6-6 | NA | NA | CASSRTELNTEAFF | TGTGCCAGCAGTAGGACAGAGTTGAACACTGAAGCTTTCTTT
TRBJ1-5 | TRBV2 | NA | NA | CASLLDRNQPQHF | TGTGCCAGCCTCCTTGACAGGAATCAGCCCCAGCATTTT
TRBJ2-2 | TRBV7-3 | NA | NA | CASTLGNTGELFF | TGTGCCAGCACCCTAGGTAACACCGGGGAGCTGTTTTTT
TRBJ1-5 | TRBV6-1 | NA | NA | CASSESGQNNQPQHF | TGTGCCAGCAGTGAAAGTGGACAGAATAATCAGCCCCAGCATTTT
TRBJ1-6 | TRBV28 | NA | NA | CASSLAETSYNSPLHF | TGTGCCAGCAGTTTAGCCGAAACATCCTATAATTCACCCCTCCACTTT
TRBJ1-2 | TRBV20-1 | NA | NA | CSALSNYGYTF | TGCAGTGCCCTCTCCAACTATGGCTACACCTTC
TRBJ1-4 | TRBV28 | NA | NA | CASSAPGVSTNEKLFF | TGTGCCAGCAGTGCCCCCGGAGTCTCGACTAATGAAAAACTGTTTTTT
TRBJ1-3 | TRBV4-2 | NA | NA | CASSQGKASGNTIYF | TGTGCCAGCAGCCAAGGCAAAGCCTCTGGAAACACCATATATTTT
TRBJ2-1 | TRBV7-8 | TRBD1 | NA | CASSGPGTGIRNEQFF | TGTGCCAGCAGCGGACCCGGGACAGGGATTAGGAATGAGCAGTTCTTC
TRBJ1-1 | TRBV30 | NA | NA | CAAIVAREGGPEAFF | TGTGCCGCCATTGTTGCCAGGGAGGGAGGCCCTGAAGCTTTCTTT
TRBJ1-5 | TRBV21-1 | NA | NA | CASSKELLAHQPQHF | TGTGCCAGCAGCAAAGAGCTCCTCGCCCATCAGCCCCAGCATTTT
TRBJ1-1 | TRBV6-5 | NA | NA | CASSYSRNTEAFF | TGTGCCAGCAGTTACTCGAGAAACACTGAAGCTTTCTTT
TRBJ2-3 | TRBV7-9 | NA | NA | CASSKQGEGIRTDTQYF | TGTGCCAGCAGCAAACAGGGGGAGGGAATACGCACAGATACGCAGTATTTT
TRBJ1-4 | TRBV4-1 | TRBD1 | NA | CASSLDPGQGAGKLFF | TGCGCCAGCAGCCTCGATCCGGGACAGGGGGCTGGAAAACTGTTTTTT
TRBJ1-3 | TRBV6-5 | TRBD1 | NA | CASRSQGAAGNTIYF | TGTGCCAGCAGGTCTCAGGGGGCCGCTGGAAACACCATATATTTT
TRBJ2-7 | TRBV6-5 | NA | once | CASSTHKQGRNEQYF | TGTGCCAGCAGCACACACAAACAGGGTAGGAACGAGCAGTACTTC
TRBJ1-4 | TRBV18 | NA | NA | CASTGQSTTNEKLFF | TGTGCCAGCACAGGACAGAGCACAACTAATGAAAAACTGTTTTTT
TRBJ2-5 | TRBV11-2 | TRBD2 | NA | CASSRGTSGTMVGETQYF | TGTGCCAGCAGCCGAGGGACTAGCGGTACTATGGTAGGAGAGACCCAGTACTTC
TRBJ1-5 | TRBV6-5 | NA | NA | CASRDSRFGPQHF | TGTGCCAGCAGGGACAGCCGTTTCGGGCCCCAGCATTTT
TRBJ2-7 | TRBV2 | TRBD1 | NA | CASSRQGVSYEQYF | TGTGCCAGCAGCCGACAGGGGGTTTCCTACGAGCAGTACTTC
TRBJ1-4 | TRBV19 | NA | few | CASSIRGDNEKLFF | TGTGCCAGTAGTATTCGGGGAGATAATGAAAAACTGTTTTTT
TRBJ2-5 | TRBV28 | NA | NA | CASSSPATAQETQYF | TGTGCCAGCAGTTCCCCTGCGACAGCCCAAGAGACCCAGTACTTC
TRBJ1-6 | TRBV2 | NA | NA | CASTNSGRGSPLHF | TGTGCCAGCACCAACTCCGGCCGGGGGTCACCCCTCCACTTT
TRBJ2-3 | TRBV24-1 | TRBD2 | NA | CATSDSGTRGDTQYF | TGTGCCACCAGTGATTCCGGGACTAGGGGGGATACGCAGTATTTT
TRBJ1-3 | TRBV7-2 | TRBD1 | NA | CASSLRTGPVRNTIYF | TGTGCCAGCAGCTTAAGGACAGGTCCGGTCAGAAACACCATATATTTT